Below, one T cell receptor (beta chain) is given with its context. Its cognate antigen is unknown. Germline CDR1 reads LNHNV; CDR2 reads YYDKDF (reference sequence). J lost 7 bases, V lost 7 bases, and 6 bases had no gene match. The CDR3 spans 13 residues. This sample stems from a study of cytomegalovirus exposure and HLA in healthy donors. At the level of the study: Previous work identified roughly 120 million unique TCR beta sequences from approximately 190 million T cells. Study conclusions and caveats: One variant, a missense change in DCLRE1C, was linked in a later analysis to TCR beta V- and J-gene trimming.

Amplification used 60 Vbeta primers and 13 Jbeta primers. The method was immunoSEQ multiplex PCR; TCRdb's version includes in-frame clones alone and lacks a portion of them. The sample includes under 300,000 clones, 86% of them seen just once. The rearrangement uses TRBV15 and TRBJ2-1; 8 bases are shared with TRBD2. This TCR was sampled from a man aged 40-49 years in good health and CMV-seropositive. Sequenced input: PBMCs. In DNA form, the CDR3 reads TGTGCCACCAACTATATAGCGGGGAATGAGCAGTTCTTC. Translated: CATNYIAGNEQFF.